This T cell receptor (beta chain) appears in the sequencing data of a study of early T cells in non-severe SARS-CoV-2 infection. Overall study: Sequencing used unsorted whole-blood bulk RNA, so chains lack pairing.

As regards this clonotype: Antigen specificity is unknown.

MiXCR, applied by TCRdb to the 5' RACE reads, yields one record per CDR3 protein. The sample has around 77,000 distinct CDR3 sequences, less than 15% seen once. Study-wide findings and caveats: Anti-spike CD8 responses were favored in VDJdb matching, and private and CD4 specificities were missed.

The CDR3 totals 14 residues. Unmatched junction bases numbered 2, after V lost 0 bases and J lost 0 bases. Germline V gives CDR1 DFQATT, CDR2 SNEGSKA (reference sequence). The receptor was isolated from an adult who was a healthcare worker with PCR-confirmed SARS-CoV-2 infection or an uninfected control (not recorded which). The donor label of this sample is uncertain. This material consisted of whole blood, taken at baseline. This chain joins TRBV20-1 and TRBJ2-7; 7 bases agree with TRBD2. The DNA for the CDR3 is TGCAGTGCTAGAGATTGGACTAGCTCCTACGAGCAGTACTTC. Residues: CSARDWTSSYEQYF.